The 8 T cell receptor beta chains below were found in one sample sequenced in a study of post-analysis software for immune sequencing data. Study-level findings and limits: In patients, TRBV5-6, TRBV5-1 and TRBV20-1 belonged to four or five TRBV segments found more frequently than in controls.

Their antigens remain unidentified. Libraries were made from TCR beta cDNA, and they carried unique molecular identifiers. TCRdb reprocessed the PCR reads with MiXCR, giving one entry per CDR3 protein. This table has 170,000 or so distinct CDR3 sequences, around 30% appearing once. The sample consisted of blood. The receptors derive from a girl aged 5-17 years with multiple sclerosis.

A note on this clonotype: A much bigger clone sits one base away, suggesting this may be a read error. V usage is TRBV20-1 and J usage is TRBJ2-3, with D possibly being TRBD2 (5 bases). CDR1 and CDR2 (germline): DFQATT, SNEGSKA (reference sequence). The CDR3 is 15 amino acids. V shed 2 bases and J shed 6 bases, with 18 bases lying between them. CDR3 coding DNA: TGCAGTGCTAGACAGCGGCGGAACGGGTCGGATACGCAGTATTTT. Protein product: CSARQRRNGSDTQYF.

This clonotype was counted ten times or more. The gene calls are TRBV20-1 and TRBJ2-1, with D tentatively TRBD2 (6 bases). The CDR3 extends over 15 amino acids. Trimming took off 6 bases at V and 9 bases at J, with 24 bases between the two ends. Germline values: CDR1 DFQATT, CDR2 SNEGSKA (reference sequence). The DNA of the CDR3 is TGCAGTGCCCCAAAGGGCCAGATTCGGGGGAGTGAGCAGTTCTTC. The encoded protein is CSAPKGQIRGSEQFF.

Concerning this clonotype itself: A read error may explain this, as a much larger clone is one base away. The gene calls are TRBV6-6 and TRBJ1-6, with D maybe TRBD1 (6 bases). Germline CDR1 MNHNY, CDR2 SVGAGI (reference sequence). V dropped 3 bases and J dropped 11 bases, with 14 bases sitting between them. The CDR3 extends over 14 amino acids. In DNA, the CDR3 is TGTGCCAGCAGTTATCAGGACAGAAATCCACCCCTCCACTTT. This gives the protein CASSYQDRNPPLHF.

The chain is built from TRBV5-1 and TRBJ1-6, with TRBD1 as a possible D gene (5 bases). This CDR3 spans 15 amino acids. V lost 4 bases and J lost 10, with 18 bases in between. The germline V gene encodes CDR1 SGHRS and CDR2 YFSETQ. CDR3 protein: CASSSFEQAGSPLHF. The CDR3 bases are TGCGCCAGCAGCAGCTTCGAACAGGCAGGGTCACCCCTCCACTTT. Supplemented by reference TRBV5-1 and TRBJ1-6, the full variable domain reads KAGVTQTPRYLIKTRGQQVTLSCSPISGHRSVSWYQQTPGQGLQFLFEYFSETQRNKGNFPGRFSGRQFSNSRSEMNVSTLELGDSALYLCASSSFEQAGSPLHFGNGTRLTVT.

V gene TRBV12-3 or TRBV12-4 combines with J gene TRBJ1-1; D unresolved. The V end was cut by 2 bases, the J end by 6 bases, with 7 bases between. CDR3 length equals 12 residues. The CDR3 DNA reads TGTGCCAGCAGTTTAAATCGAGCTGAAGCTTTCTTT. Its protein is CASSLNRAEAFF.

This clonotype was counted at least ten times. The chain has TRBV9 and TRBJ2-3; TRBD2 agrees at 12 bases. Germline values: CDR1 SGDLS, CDR2 YYNGEE. The CDR3 covers 16 residues. Unmatched junction bases numbered 8, after V lost 3 bases and J lost 6 bases. CDR3 in amino acids: CASSALAGGIADTQYF. The CDR3 DNA reads as TGTGCCAGCAGCGCCCTAGCGGGAGGGATAGCGGATACGCAGTATTTT.

This clonotype has just a few counts. The rearrangement links TRBV3-1 to TRBJ1-2, with unresolved D. The CDR3 runs 16 residues. CDR1 and CDR2 (germline): LGHDT, YNNKEL (reference sequence). The V gene lost 0 bases and the J gene lost 2 bases, with 13 bases spanning the gap. Here the CDR3 reads CASSQEQTGANYGYTF. DNA of the CDR3: TGTGCCAGCAGCCAAGAGCAGACGGGCGCCAACTATGGCTACACCTTC.

As to this clonotype: A much more abundant neighbour one base away suggests this may be a read error. CDR3: CSVTGSNEQYF. CDR3 DNA sequence: TGCAGCGTAACAGGGAGCAATGAGCAGTACTTC. The chain has TRBV20-1 and TRBJ2-5, with TRBD1 as a possible D gene (6 bases). CDR3 size: 11 residues. CDR1 DFQATT and CDR2 SNEGSKA come from the germline V gene (reference sequence).